This TCR beta chain was documented in a study of response to subunit inactivated influenza vaccine. Points from the study as a whole: Few new T cells, the authors suggested, are recruited by each seasonal influenza vaccination.

TCRdb redid the calling of the RT-PCR reads with MiXCR, one entry per CDR3 protein. The sample holds a few hundred thousand distinct CDR3 sequences; approximately 7.2% are singletons and the top ten take 13%. V dropped 8 bases and J dropped 3 bases, with 15 bases sitting between them. There are 13 residues in the CDR3. This clonotype was found once. What it binds is unknown. The chain employs TRBV5-7 and TRBJ2-7; D could derive from TRBD1 or TRBD2 (5 bases each). TRBV5-7 is noted as an ORF with a role that remains uncertain. The sequence derives from a man aged 45 to 75 who received an inactivated influenza vaccine. The source was PBMCs from blood, collected less than 30 months after vaccination. The CDR3 protein is CARSRDLLYEQYF. The CDR3 DNA reads as TGTGCCAGGAGCCGGGACCTCCTCTACGAGCAGTACTTC.